The entry below gives a single TCR beta chain sequence along with its context. Its antigen is unknown. At residue 14, the TCRdb protein and translated DNA are inconsistent; the protein given comes from the DNA. Gene labels here are mouse ones. The sample originates from a study of CD8+ T cells in alopecia areata. In the study overall: Grafts of skin from C3H/HeJ donors aged roughly 6-12 months with spontaneous alopecia went to female C3H/HeJ mice aged 7-10 weeks.

Sequencing templates came from extracted RNA that was reverse transcribed into cDNA. The table came from immunoSEQ multiplex PCR; TCRdb's copy has only in-frame clones and leaves some out. The sample gives some 110,000 clones, none seen only once, and the top ten clones hold 15% to 20%. Findings and limits, study-wide: Mice showed TCR sharing more clearly than patients did, possibly owing to HLA.

The receptor's source is a C3H/HeJ mouse with alopecia areata. The strain bears MHC haplotype H2-k. Material for sequencing was lesional skin.

The CDR3 bases that were read are TGTGCCAGCGGTGATGATCGGGGACATTCCTATAATTCGCCC. Protein: CASGDDRGHSYNSP. The complete CDR3 sequence is CASGDDRGHSYNSPLYF. The V call is TRBV13-2, the J call TRBJ1-6; D might be TRBD1 (6 bases). Sequencing ends 3 residues short of the CDR3 end; the germline J gene provides the rest. TRBJ1-6 is classed as an ORF, of uncertain function. The CDR3 loop spans 17 amino acids. The germline gives CDR1 NNHNN, CDR2 SYGAGS (reference sequence). V was clipped by 0 bases and J by 0 bases, with 10 bases between them.